What follows describes a single TCR beta chain. What it recognizes is unknown. The source of the sample is a study of cytomegalovirus exposure and HLA in healthy donors. General study points: Analysis was carried out at a later point, and it linked a missense DCLRE1C variant to TCR beta V- and J-gene trimming.

With 60 Vbeta and 13 Jbeta primers, the PCR was carried out. Authors' analysis steps: About 9.9 million of the about 80 million unique TCR beta chains counted in a later analysis were shared. The repertoire was sequenced with immunoSEQ multiplex PCR; TCRdb's copy has only in-frame clones and lacks some. V, J and clone size are those of that table, while D and trimming were read from the DNA. Of more than 85,000 clones listed, about 75% were seen once; the top ten hold roughly a tenth. Germline V gene sequence: CDR1 GTSNPN, CDR2 SVGIG (reference sequence). V lost 8 bases, J lost 1 base, and 18 bases lay in between. The CDR3 spans 15 residues.

The sequence was obtained from a man in his thirties or forties in good health and CMV-seropositive. What was sequenced was PBMCs. The chain uses TRBV30 and TRBJ1-3; a possible D gene is TRBD1 (5 bases). CDR3 amino acids: CALGAGLTSGNTIYF. As DNA, the CDR3 is TGTGCCCTGGGTGCAGGGCTCACTTCTGGAAACACCATATATTTT.